These T cell receptor beta chains were read from a single sample in a study of blood T cell repertoires in COVID-19. Sequenced by immunoSEQ multiplex PCR; TCRdb stores in-frame clones only, minus some. This table has approximately 280,000 clones, around 85% appearing once. Sequencing was performed on PBMCs or T cells enriched from blood (not recorded which). These TCRs come from a woman between 40 and 55 years old who had recovered from COVID-19. Each CDR3 is given with its conserved first and last residue. D genes are given only for firm matches. Only some rows state a clone size, as once, few, many or a class for expanded clones.

d_call: NA; j_call: TRBJ2-7; v_call: TRBV28; clone_size: NA; cdr3_aa: CASRPQALDYEQYF; cdr3_nt: TGTGCCAGCAGACCCCAGGCGTTAGATTACGAGCAGTACTTC
d_call: NA; j_call: TRBJ1-4; v_call: TRBV5-1; clone_size: NA; cdr3_aa: CASSLEPRPNEKLFF; cdr3_nt: TGCGCCAGCAGCTTGGAACCGAGGCCTAATGAAAAACTGTTTTTT
d_call: TRBD2; j_call: TRBJ2-1; v_call: TRBV18; clone_size: NA; cdr3_aa: CASSLSGLDPNEQFF; cdr3_nt: TGTGCCAGCTCCTTATCGGGACTAGATCCCAATGAGCAGTTCTTC
d_call: NA; j_call: TRBJ2-7; v_call: TRBV30; clone_size: NA; cdr3_aa: CAWSVGGTYEQYF; cdr3_nt: TGTGCCTGGAGTGTCGGGGGAACCTACGAGCAGTACTTC
d_call: NA; j_call: TRBJ1-5; v_call: TRBV5-8; clone_size: NA; cdr3_aa: CASSLDGGGRNQPQHF; cdr3_nt: TGTGCCAGCAGCTTGGATGGCGGAGGACGTAATCAGCCCCAGCATTTT
d_call: NA; j_call: TRBJ2-1; v_call: TRBV4-2; clone_size: NA; cdr3_aa: CASSQDEGETNEQFF; cdr3_nt: TGTGCCAGCAGCCAAGATGAGGGCGAAACCAATGAGCAGTTCTTC
d_call: NA; j_call: TRBJ1-6; v_call: TRBV2; clone_size: NA; cdr3_aa: CASDSGHINNSPLHF; cdr3_nt: TGTGCCAGCGATTCAGGGCATATTAATAATTCACCCCTCCACTTT
d_call: NA; j_call: TRBJ2-6; v_call: TRBV12-3/TRBV12-4; clone_size: NA; cdr3_aa: CASTPLGANVLTF; cdr3_nt: TGTGCCAGCACCCCCCTTGGGGCCAACGTCCTGACTTTC
d_call: TRBD1; j_call: TRBJ2-7; v_call: TRBV2; clone_size: NA; cdr3_aa: CASRPGQGDHEQYF; cdr3_nt: TGTGCCAGCAGACCGGGACAGGGGGACCACGAGCAGTACTTC
d_call: NA; j_call: TRBJ2-5; v_call: TRBV7-3; clone_size: NA; cdr3_aa: CASSLAGGLYASGKQETQYF; cdr3_nt: TGTGCCAGCAGCTTAGCAGGGGGCCTTTATGCTAGCGGCAAACAAGAGACCCAGTACTTC
d_call: NA; j_call: TRBJ2-7; v_call: TRBV6-5; clone_size: NA; cdr3_aa: CASSSTALASEYF; cdr3_nt: TGTGCCAGCAGTTCTACCGCCTTGGCTAGTGAGTACTTC
d_call: TRBD1; j_call: TRBJ1-1; v_call: TRBV9; clone_size: once; cdr3_aa: CASSVAGQTNTEAFF; cdr3_nt: TGTGCCAGCAGCGTAGCGGGACAGACCAACACTGAAGCTTTCTTT
d_call: TRBD2; j_call: TRBJ2-1; v_call: TRBV5-1; clone_size: NA; cdr3_aa: CASSLARQGGVNEQFF; cdr3_nt: TGCGCCAGCAGCTTGGCCAGGCAGGGAGGGGTCAATGAGCAGTTCTTC
d_call: TRBD1; j_call: TRBJ1-4; v_call: TRBV7-2; clone_size: NA; cdr3_aa: CASSLDGTGGGHLFF; cdr3_nt: TGTGCCAGCAGCTTAGATGGGACAGGGGGTGGGCATCTGTTTTTT
d_call: NA; j_call: TRBJ1-2; v_call: TRBV6-2/TRBV6-3; clone_size: NA; cdr3_aa: CASSYGLNYGYTF; cdr3_nt: TGTGCCAGCAGTTATGGACTGAACTATGGCTACACCTTC
d_call: NA; j_call: TRBJ1-2; v_call: TRBV6-5; clone_size: NA; cdr3_aa: CASSPEGGTRYGYTF; cdr3_nt: TGTGCCAGCAGTCCCGAGGGTGGGACAAGGTATGGCTACACCTTC
d_call: NA; j_call: TRBJ1-2; v_call: TRBV19; clone_size: NA; cdr3_aa: CASTGGASNYGYTF; cdr3_nt: TGTGCCAGTACGGGAGGGGCGTCCAACTATGGCTACACCTTC
d_call: NA; j_call: TRBJ2-6; v_call: TRBV4-3; clone_size: NA; cdr3_aa: CASSQDRPGGANVLTF; cdr3_nt: TGCGCCAGCAGCCAAGATCGACCGGGGGGGGCCAACGTCCTGACTTTC
d_call: NA; j_call: TRBJ2-3; v_call: TRBV2; clone_size: NA; cdr3_aa: CASSPSPYTDTQYF; cdr3_nt: TGTGCCAGCAGTCCTAGTCCCTACACAGATACGCAGTATTTT
d_call: NA; j_call: TRBJ1-6; v_call: TRBV28; clone_size: NA; cdr3_aa: CASSTGPGRSPLHF; cdr3_nt: TGTGCCAGCAGTACAGGGCCCGGTCGATCACCCCTCCACTTT
d_call: NA; j_call: TRBJ1-1; v_call: TRBV3-1/TRBV3-2; clone_size: few; cdr3_aa: CASSQESGEAFF; cdr3_nt: TGTGCCAGCAGCCAAGAATCGGGGGAAGCTTTCTTT
d_call: NA; j_call: TRBJ2-3; v_call: TRBV11-3; clone_size: NA; cdr3_aa: CASSLGAGAGTDTQYF; cdr3_nt: TGTGCCAGCAGCTTAGGTGCTGGGGCAGGAACAGATACGCAGTATTTT
d_call: TRBD1; j_call: TRBJ1-4; v_call: TRBV5-1; clone_size: few; cdr3_aa: CASKTGQANEKLFF; cdr3_nt: TGCGCCAGCAAGACAGGACAGGCTAATGAAAAACTGTTTTTT
d_call: NA; j_call: TRBJ1-2; v_call: TRBV7-2; clone_size: once; cdr3_aa: CASSFGVLYGYTF; cdr3_nt: TGTGCCAGCAGCTTCGGGGTACTCTATGGCTACACCTTC
d_call: TRBD1; j_call: TRBJ2-1; v_call: TRBV2; clone_size: NA; cdr3_aa: CASSRQGSYNEQFF; cdr3_nt: TGTGCCAGCAGCCGACAGGGTTCCTACAATGAGCAGTTCTTC
d_call: NA; j_call: TRBJ2-5; v_call: TRBV18; clone_size: NA; cdr3_aa: CASSPQGGVRETQYF; cdr3_nt: TGTGCCAGCTCACCCCAGGGGGGAGTGAGAGAGACCCAGTACTTC
d_call: TRBD2; j_call: TRBJ2-1; v_call: TRBV4-3; clone_size: once; cdr3_aa: CASSQGVAGGTNEQFF; cdr3_nt: TGCGCCAGCAGCCAGGGAGTAGCGGGAGGGACCAATGAGCAGTTCTTC